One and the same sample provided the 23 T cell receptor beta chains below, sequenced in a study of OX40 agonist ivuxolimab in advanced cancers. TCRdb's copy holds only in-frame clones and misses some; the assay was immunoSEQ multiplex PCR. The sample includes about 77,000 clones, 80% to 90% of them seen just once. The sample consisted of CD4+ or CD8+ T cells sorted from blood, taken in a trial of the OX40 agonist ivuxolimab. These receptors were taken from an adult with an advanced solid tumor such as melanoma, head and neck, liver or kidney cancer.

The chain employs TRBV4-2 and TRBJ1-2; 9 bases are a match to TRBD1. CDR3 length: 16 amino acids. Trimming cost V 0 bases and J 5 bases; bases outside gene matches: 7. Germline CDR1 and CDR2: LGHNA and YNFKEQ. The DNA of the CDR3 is TGTGCCAGCAGCCAAGACAGGCGGGACAGGGTATATGGCTACACCTTC. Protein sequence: CASSQDRRDRVYGYTF.

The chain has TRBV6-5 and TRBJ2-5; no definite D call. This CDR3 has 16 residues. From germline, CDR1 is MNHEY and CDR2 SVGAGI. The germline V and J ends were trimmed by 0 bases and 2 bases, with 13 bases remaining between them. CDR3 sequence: CASSYSGSGMQETQYF. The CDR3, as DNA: TGTGCCAGCAGTTACTCGGGATCGGGCATGCAAGAGACCCAGTACTTC.

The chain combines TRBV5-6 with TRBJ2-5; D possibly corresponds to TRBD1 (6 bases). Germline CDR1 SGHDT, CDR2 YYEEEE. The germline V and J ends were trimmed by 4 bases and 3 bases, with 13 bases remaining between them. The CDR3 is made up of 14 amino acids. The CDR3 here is CASSQRDTEETQYF. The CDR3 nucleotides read TGTGCCAGCAGCCAACGGGACACAGAAGAGACCCAGTACTTC.

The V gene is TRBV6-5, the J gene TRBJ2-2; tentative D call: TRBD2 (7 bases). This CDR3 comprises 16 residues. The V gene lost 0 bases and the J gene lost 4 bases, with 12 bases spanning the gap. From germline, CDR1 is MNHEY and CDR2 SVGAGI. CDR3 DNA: TGTGCCAGCAGTTACTCTGGGGGGGCAGGCACCGGGGAGCTGTTTTTT. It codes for CASSYSGGAGTGELFF.

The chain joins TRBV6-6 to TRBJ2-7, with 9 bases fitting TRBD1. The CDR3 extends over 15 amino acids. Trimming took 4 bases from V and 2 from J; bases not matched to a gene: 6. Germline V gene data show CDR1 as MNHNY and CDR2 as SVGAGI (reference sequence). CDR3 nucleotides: TGTGCCAGCAGTTCGCCGGGACAGGGTACCTACGAGCAGTACTTC. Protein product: CASSSPGQGTYEQYF.

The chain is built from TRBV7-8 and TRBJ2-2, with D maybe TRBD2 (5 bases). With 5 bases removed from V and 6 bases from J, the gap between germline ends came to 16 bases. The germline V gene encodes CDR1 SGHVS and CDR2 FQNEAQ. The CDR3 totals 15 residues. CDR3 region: CASSPPRGGPGELFF. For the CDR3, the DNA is TGTGCCAGCAGCCCTCCCCGGGGTGGCCCCGGGGAGCTGTTTTTT.

The CDR3 is CASSTPGGSYEQYF. CDR3 sequence (DNA): TGTGCCAGCAGTACCCCGGGGGGGAGCTACGAGCAGTACTTC. The V gene is TRBV28, the J gene TRBJ2-7; TRBD2 matches at 8 bases. CDR3 size: 14 residues. Trimming removed 5 bases from V and 3 bases from J; junction bases left unmatched: 6. Germline values: CDR1 MDHEN, CDR2 SYDVKM.

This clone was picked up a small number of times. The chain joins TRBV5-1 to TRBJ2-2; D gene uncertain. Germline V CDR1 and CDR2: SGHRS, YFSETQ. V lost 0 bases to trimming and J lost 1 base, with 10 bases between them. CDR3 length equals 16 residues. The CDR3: CASSLGLTMNTGELFF. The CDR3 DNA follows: TGCGCCAGCAGCTTGGGGCTAACAATGAACACCGGGGAGCTGTTTTTT. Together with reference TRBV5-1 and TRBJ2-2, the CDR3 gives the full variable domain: KAGVTQTPRYLIKTRGQQVTLSCSPISGHRSVSWYQQTPGQGLQFLFEYFSETQRNKGNFPGRFSGRQFSNSRSEMNVSTLELGDSALYLCASSLGLTMNTGELFFGEGSRLTVL.

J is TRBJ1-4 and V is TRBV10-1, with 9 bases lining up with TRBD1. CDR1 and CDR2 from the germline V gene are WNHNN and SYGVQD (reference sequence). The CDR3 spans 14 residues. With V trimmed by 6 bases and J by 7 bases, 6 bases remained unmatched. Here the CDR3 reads CASRPGQGSEKLFF. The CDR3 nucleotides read TGCGCCAGCAGACCGGGACAGGGTTCTGAAAAACTGTTTTTT.

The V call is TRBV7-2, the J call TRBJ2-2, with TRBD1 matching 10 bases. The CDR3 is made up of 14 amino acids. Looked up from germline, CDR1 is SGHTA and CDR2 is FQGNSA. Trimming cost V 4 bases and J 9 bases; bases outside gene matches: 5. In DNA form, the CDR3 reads TGTGCCAGCAGCTCGGGACAGGGGCTAAGGGAGCTGTTTTTT. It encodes CASSSGQGLRELFF.

DNA for the CDR3: TGTGCCAGCAGCGGCCGGACTAGCGGGGCTGGGGAGACCCAGTACTTC. Translating it yields CASSGRTSGAGETQYF. The chain recombines TRBV5-5 with TRBJ2-5, with 12 bases aligning to TRBD2. Germline CDR1 reads SGHKS; CDR2 reads YYEKEE (reference sequence). The CDR3 spans 16 residues. V dropped 4 bases and J dropped 5; count of bases not matched to a gene: 9.

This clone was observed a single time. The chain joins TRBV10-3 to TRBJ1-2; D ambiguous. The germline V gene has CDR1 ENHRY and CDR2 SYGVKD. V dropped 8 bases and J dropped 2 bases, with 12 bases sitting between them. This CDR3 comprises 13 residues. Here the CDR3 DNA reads TGTGCCATCGCCAACGACGGCAACTATGGCTACACCTTC. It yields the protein CAIANDGNYGYTF.

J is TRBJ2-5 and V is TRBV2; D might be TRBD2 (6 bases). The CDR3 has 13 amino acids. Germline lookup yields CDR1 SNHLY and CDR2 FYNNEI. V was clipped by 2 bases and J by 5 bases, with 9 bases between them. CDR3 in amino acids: CASSETGGETQYF. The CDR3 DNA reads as TGTGCCAGCAGTGAAACAGGAGGGGAGACCCAGTACTTC.

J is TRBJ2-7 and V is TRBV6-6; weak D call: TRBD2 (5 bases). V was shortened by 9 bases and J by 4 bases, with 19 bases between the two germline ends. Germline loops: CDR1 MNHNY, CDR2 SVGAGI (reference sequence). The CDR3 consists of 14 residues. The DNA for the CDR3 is TGTGCCAGTCGACGAGAGGGCTCTAGATACGAGCAGTACTTC. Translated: CASRREGSRYEQYF.

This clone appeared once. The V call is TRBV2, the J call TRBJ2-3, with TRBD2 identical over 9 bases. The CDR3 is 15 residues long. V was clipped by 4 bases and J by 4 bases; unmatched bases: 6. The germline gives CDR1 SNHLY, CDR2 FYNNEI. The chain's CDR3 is CASSGSAGGSDTQYF. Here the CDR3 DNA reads TGTGCCAGCAGTGGATCGGCGGGGGGGTCAGATACGCAGTATTTT.

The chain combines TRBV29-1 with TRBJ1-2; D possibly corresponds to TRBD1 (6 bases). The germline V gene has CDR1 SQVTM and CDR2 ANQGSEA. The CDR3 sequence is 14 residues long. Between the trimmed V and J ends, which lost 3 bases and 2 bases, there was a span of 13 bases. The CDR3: CSVEITGINYGYTF. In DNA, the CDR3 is TGCAGCGTTGAGATAACAGGGATAAACTATGGCTACACCTTC.

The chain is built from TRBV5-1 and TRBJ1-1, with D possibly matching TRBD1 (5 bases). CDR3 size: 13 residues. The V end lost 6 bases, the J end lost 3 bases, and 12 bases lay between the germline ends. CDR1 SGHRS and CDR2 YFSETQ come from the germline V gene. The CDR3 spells CASKRGLDTEAFF. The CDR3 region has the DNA TGCGCCAGCAAGAGGGGTCTTGACACTGAAGCTTTCTTT. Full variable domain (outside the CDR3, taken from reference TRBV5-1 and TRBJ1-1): KAGVTQTPRYLIKTRGQQVTLSCSPISGHRSVSWYQQTPGQGLQFLFEYFSETQRNKGNFPGRFSGRQFSNSRSEMNVSTLELGDSALYLCASKRGLDTEAFFGQGTRLTVV.

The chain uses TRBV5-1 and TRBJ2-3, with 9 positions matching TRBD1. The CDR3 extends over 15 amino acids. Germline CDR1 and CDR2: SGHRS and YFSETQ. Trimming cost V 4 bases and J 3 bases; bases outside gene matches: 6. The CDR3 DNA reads TGCGCCAGCAGCCCAGGACAGGGGATGACAGATACGCAGTATTTT. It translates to CASSPGQGMTDTQYF.

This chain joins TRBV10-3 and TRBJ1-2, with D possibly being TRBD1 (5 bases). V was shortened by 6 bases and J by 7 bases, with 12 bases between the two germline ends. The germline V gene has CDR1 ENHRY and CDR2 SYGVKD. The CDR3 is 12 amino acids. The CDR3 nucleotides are TGTGCCATCAGCAACGGGGGTTCTGGCTACACCTTC. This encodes CAISNGGSGYTF.

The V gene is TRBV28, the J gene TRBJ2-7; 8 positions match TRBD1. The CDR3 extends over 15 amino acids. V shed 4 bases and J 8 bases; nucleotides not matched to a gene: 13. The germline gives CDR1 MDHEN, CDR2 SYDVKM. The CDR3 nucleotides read TGTGCCAGCAGTTCCCCCGGACAGGGACGACTGAAGCAGTACTTC. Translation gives CASSSPGQGRLKQYF.

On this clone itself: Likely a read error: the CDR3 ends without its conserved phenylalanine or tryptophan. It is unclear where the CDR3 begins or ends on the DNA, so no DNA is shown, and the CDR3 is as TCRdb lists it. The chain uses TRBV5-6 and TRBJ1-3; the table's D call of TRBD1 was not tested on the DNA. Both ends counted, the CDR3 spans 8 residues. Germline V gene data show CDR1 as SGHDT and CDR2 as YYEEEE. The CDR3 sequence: CASRKTGV.

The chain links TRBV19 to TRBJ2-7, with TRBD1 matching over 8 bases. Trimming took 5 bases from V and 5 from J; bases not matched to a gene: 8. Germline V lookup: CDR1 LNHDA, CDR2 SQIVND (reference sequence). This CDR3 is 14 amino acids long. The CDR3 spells CASSARTGIHEQYF. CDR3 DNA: TGTGCCAGTAGTGCTCGGACAGGGATCCACGAGCAGTACTTC.

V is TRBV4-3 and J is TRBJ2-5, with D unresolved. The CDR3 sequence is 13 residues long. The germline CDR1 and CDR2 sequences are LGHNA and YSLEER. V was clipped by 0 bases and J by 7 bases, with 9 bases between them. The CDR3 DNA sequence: TGCGCCAGCAGCCAAGAGGCCAGAACGACCCAGTACTTC. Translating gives CASSQEARTTQYF.